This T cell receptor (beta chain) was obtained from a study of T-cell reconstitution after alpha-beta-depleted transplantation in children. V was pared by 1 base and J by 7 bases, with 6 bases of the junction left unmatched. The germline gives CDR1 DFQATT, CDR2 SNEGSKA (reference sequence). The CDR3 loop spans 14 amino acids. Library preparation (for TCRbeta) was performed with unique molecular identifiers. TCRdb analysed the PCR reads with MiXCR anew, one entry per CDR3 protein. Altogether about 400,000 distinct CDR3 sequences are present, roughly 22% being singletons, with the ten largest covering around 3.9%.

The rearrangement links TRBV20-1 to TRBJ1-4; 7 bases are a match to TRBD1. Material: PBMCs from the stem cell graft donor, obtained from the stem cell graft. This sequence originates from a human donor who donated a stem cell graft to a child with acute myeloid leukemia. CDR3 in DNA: TGCAGTGCTAGAGGGACAGGAGATATTGAAAAACTGTTTTTT. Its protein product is CSARGTGDIEKLFF.